A selection of T cell receptor beta chains follows, all from one sample in a study of T cell changes during pregnancy in multiple sclerosis. Data came from immunoSEQ multiplex PCR; TCRdb stores just in-frame clones and leaves some out. The table shows some 49,000 clones, with roughly 89% occurring only once. The source was peripheral blood, collected after pregnancy. The receptors derive from a female donor in good health, enrolled as a control in a pregnancy study. The CDR3 runs from the conserved cysteine through the conserved F or W. Fields, in order: CDR3 protein, CDR3 DNA, clone size, D gene, V gene, CDR3 length, J gene. A D gene is named only where the DNA matches it firmly. Part of the rows lack a size; the others show once, few, many or a class for expanded clones.

CASSQDPGQPQETQYF | TGTGCCAGCAGCCAGGACCCGGGACAGCCACAAGAGACCCAGTACTTC | once | TRBD1 | TRBV14 | 16 | TRBJ2-5
CASSLVLARNEQFF | TGTGCCAGCAGCTTAGTCCTAGCGAGGAATGAGCAGTTCTTC | - | - | TRBV7-2 | 14 | TRBJ2-1
CAWATGDTGELFF | TGTGCCTGGGCCACAGGGGACACCGGGGAGCTGTTTTTT | - | TRBD1 | TRBV30 | 13 | TRBJ2-2
CASSPLRGGQLGYNEQFF | TGCGCCAGCAGCCCCTTACGCGGGGGACAACTGGGGTACAATGAGCAGTTCTTC | - | - | TRBV5-1 | 18 | TRBJ2-1
CASSLAQGNEQFF | TGTGCCAGCAGTCTTGCTCAGGGCAATGAGCAGTTCTTC | - | - | TRBV6-5 | 13 | TRBJ2-1
CASSEYHAGGTSVDEQFF | TGTGCCAGCAGTGAATACCATGCCGGGGGGACTAGCGTGGATGAGCAGTTCTTC | - | TRBD2 | TRBV25-1 | 18 | TRBJ2-1
CASSSEQGMDEQYF | TGTGCCAGCAGCTCAGAACAGGGGATGGACGAGCAGTACTTC | - | TRBD1 | TRBV7-9 | 14 | TRBJ2-7
CASSRGLAEGETQYF | TGCGCCAGCAGCAGGGGACTAGCGGAGGGGGAGACCCAGTACTTC | - | TRBD2 | TRBV5-1 | 15 | TRBJ2-5
CAIPFRDRGRSYNEQFF | TGTGCCATCCCCTTCCGGGACAGGGGAAGGTCCTACAATGAGCAGTTCTTC | - | TRBD1 | TRBV27 | 17 | TRBJ2-1
CASSLDRGPSTQYF | TGTGCCAGCAGCTTAGACAGGGGGCCCAGTACGCAGTATTTT | once | TRBD1 | TRBV7-3 | 14 | TRBJ2-3
CASSSGGGGQETQYF | TGTGCCAGCAGCTCAGGGGGCGGGGGACAAGAGACCCAGTACTTC | - | - | TRBV7-2 | 15 | TRBJ2-5
CASSLVGTGVGPLHF | TGTGCCAGCAGCTTAGTCGGGACAGGGGTAGGACCCCTCCACTTT | - | TRBD1 | TRBV7-2 | 15 | TRBJ1-6
CASSLGAAYNSPLHF | TGTGCCAGCAGCTTAGGGGCAGCCTATAATTCACCCCTCCACTTT | - | - | TRBV5-6 | 15 | TRBJ1-6
CASSFEAEQNEQFF | TGTGCCAGCAGCTTTGAAGCGGAGCAGAACGAGCAGTTCTTC | - | - | TRBV7-8 | 14 | TRBJ2-1
CASSGGGLEIQFF | TGCGCCAGCAGCGGCGGGGGACTAGAGATCCAGTTCTTC | - | TRBD2 | TRBV5-1 | 13 | TRBJ2-1
CASTGDYEQYF | TGTGCCAGTACAGGGGACTACGAGCAGTACTTC | - | - | TRBV19 | 11 | TRBJ2-7
CSAPHVHEQYF | TGCAGTGCTCCCCATGTCCACGAGCAGTACTTC | - | - | TRBV20-1 | 11 | TRBJ2-7
CASSLVSGANTGELFF | TGTGCTAGCAGCTTGGTTAGCGGAGCGAACACCGGGGAGCTGTTTTTT | - | - | TRBV7-7 | 16 | TRBJ2-2
CASSSTGENTEAFF | TGTGCCAGCAGTTCGACAGGGGAAAACACTGAAGCTTTCTTT | few | TRBD1 | TRBV6-4 | 14 | TRBJ1-1
CASSLQSGDGQPQHF | TGTGCCAGCAGCTTACAGTCGGGGGATGGGCAGCCCCAGCATTTT | - | - | TRBV7-2 | 15 | TRBJ1-5
CASSSGQGESIYEQYF | TGTGCCAGCAGTTCCGGACAGGGGGAGTCGATCTACGAGCAGTACTTC | - | TRBD1 | TRBV28 | 16 | TRBJ2-7
CASSYSRAVGQPQHF | TGTGCCAGCAGTTACTCCAGGGCCGTCGGGCAGCCCCAGCATTTT | - | - | TRBV6-5 | 15 | TRBJ1-5
CAWSIGIGGYEQYF | TGTGCCTGGAGCATTGGAATAGGAGGCTACGAGCAGTACTTC | once | - | TRBV30 | 14 | TRBJ2-7
CASSSLGLTNYGYTF | TGTGCCAGCAGTTCCCTCGGGTTAACTAACTATGGCTACACCTTC | - | - | TRBV28 | 15 | TRBJ1-2
CASSVQGPGTEAFF | TGTGCCAGTAGCGTACAGGGGCCTGGCACTGAAGCTTTCTTT | few | TRBD1 | TRBV19 | 14 | TRBJ1-1
CASSFGRGVSGELFF | TGCGCCAGTAGCTTTGGGCGGGGGGTCTCAGGGGAGCTGTTTTTT | - | TRBD2 | TRBV10-2 | 15 | TRBJ2-2
CASRISSAPGGYTF | TGTGCCAGCAGAATTTCATCGGCCCCGGGTGGCTACACCTTC | - | - | TRBV27 | 14 | TRBJ1-2
CASSRAGPGYNEQFF | TGTGCCAGTAGCCGAGCGGGGCCCGGCTACAATGAGCAGTTCTTC | - | TRBD2 | TRBV19 | 15 | TRBJ2-1
CASGFSVGRERYNEQFF | TGTGCTAGTGGTTTCTCCGTCGGGCGGGAACGGTACAATGAGCAGTTCTTC | - | - | TRBV12-5 | 17 | TRBJ2-1
CASSTKKRGTTSTDTQYF | TGTGCCAGCAGCACAAAAAAAAGGGGGACTACTAGCACAGATACGCAGTATTTT | - | - | TRBV11-2 | 18 | TRBJ2-3
CASSGQFPYEQYF | TGTGCCAGTAGTGGGCAGTTTCCCTACGAGCAGTACTTC | - | - | TRBV19 | 13 | TRBJ2-7
CASSTHGLALAKNIQYF | TGTGCCAGCAGCACCCATGGACTAGCGCTAGCCAAAAACATTCAGTACTTC | - | TRBD2 | TRBV7-2 | 17 | TRBJ2-4
CAISATRPEGEQFF | TGTGCCATCAGTGCGACTAGGCCAGAGGGAGAGCAGTTCTTC | - | - | TRBV10-3 | 14 | TRBJ2-1
CASSFRLAGDGETQYF | TGTGCCAGTAGTTTCCGACTAGCGGGGGACGGGGAGACCCAGTACTTC | - | TRBD2 | TRBV19 | 16 | TRBJ2-5
CASSARDWGYTF | TGTGCCAGCAGCGCCCGGGACTGGGGCTACACCTTC | - | - | TRBV9 | 12 | TRBJ1-2
CASSGGRGRGQEKLFF | TGTGCCAGCAGCGGAGGGAGGGGACGAGGGCAGGAAAAACTGTTTTTT | - | - | TRBV9 | 16 | TRBJ1-4
CATSPGGLRYGYTF | TGTGCCACCAGCCCAGGGGGCCTTCGCTATGGCTACACCTTC | once | TRBD1 | TRBV15 | 14 | TRBJ1-2
CASSETASGIGNEQFF | TGTGCCAGCAGTGAAACGGCTAGCGGGATTGGGAATGAGCAGTTCTTC | few | TRBD2 | TRBV6-1 | 16 | TRBJ2-1
CASSEADGTDTQYF | TGTGCCAGCAGTGAAGCGGACGGCACAGATACGCAGTATTTT | - | - | TRBV6-4 | 14 | TRBJ2-3
CASSKSGTGDRGYTF | TGTGCCAGCAGTAAGTCCGGGACAGGGGATCGTGGCTACACCTTC | - | TRBD1 | TRBV6-1 | 15 | TRBJ1-2
CASSPGRVKPYYEQYF | TGTGCCAGCAGCCCCGGCAGGGTAAAGCCGTACTACGAGCAGTACTTC | - | - | TRBV5-4 | 16 | TRBJ2-7
CASSLGQGSGAGELFF | TGCGCCAGCAGCCTCGGACAGGGGTCAGGGGCCGGGGAGCTGTTTTTT | - | TRBD1 | TRBV5-1 | 16 | TRBJ2-2
CASSSGQGTEQYF | TGTGCCAGCAGCTCAGGACAGGGAACCGAGCAGTACTTC | - | TRBD1 | TRBV6-5 | 13 | TRBJ2-7
CASRRGQDTEAFF | TGTGCCAGCAGACGCGGACAGGACACTGAAGCTTTCTTT | - | TRBD1 | TRBV6-5 | 13 | TRBJ1-1
CASSPFAGEAYGYTF | TGTGCCAGCAGCCCCTTCGCAGGGGAAGCCTATGGCTACACCTTC | once | - | TRBV7-3 | 15 | TRBJ1-2
CASSIEQGSTGELFF | TGTGCCAGTAGTATAGAGCAGGGTAGCACCGGGGAGCTGTTTTTT | once | - | TRBV19 | 15 | TRBJ2-2
CASRPRTGISEKLFF | TGTGCCAGCAGGCCTCGAACAGGGATTAGTGAAAAACTGTTTTTT | - | - | TRBV2 | 15 | TRBJ1-4
CASSSPGQGSYEQYF | TGTGCCAGCAGTTCACCGGGACAGGGATCCTACGAGCAGTACTTC | - | TRBD1 | TRBV28 | 15 | TRBJ2-7
CASSSRGLVTEAFF | TGTGCCAGCAGTTCCAGGGGGTTAGTCACTGAAGCTTTCTTT | - | TRBD1 | TRBV6-1 | 14 | TRBJ1-1
CASSESGRGIDEQFF | TGCGCCAGCAGCGAAAGCGGGAGAGGGATCGATGAGCAGTTCTTC | - | TRBD2 | TRBV10-1 | 15 | TRBJ2-1
CASSQDPVLGQFF | TGCGCCAGCAGCCAAGACCCCGTTCTCGGGCAGTTCTTC | - | - | TRBV4-1 | 13 | TRBJ2-1
CATHVGLAGSYEQYF | TGTGCCACTCACGTGGGGCTAGCGGGGAGCTACGAGCAGTACTTC | - | TRBD2 | TRBV6-1 | 15 | TRBJ2-7
CASTLSSAGGYGYTF | TGTGCCAGCACCTTATCCAGCGCCGGGGGCTATGGCTACACCTTC | - | - | TRBV6-1 | 15 | TRBJ1-2
CASSLQLAGSPYNEQFF | TGTGCCAGCAGTTTACAGCTAGCGGGTTCCCCCTACAATGAGCAGTTCTTC | - | TRBD2 | TRBV27 | 17 | TRBJ2-1
CASGSPSGGIETHRDTQYF | TGTGCTAGTGGTAGTCCTAGCGGGGGGATTGAGACGCACAGAGATACGCAGTATTTT | - | TRBD2 | TRBV12-5 | 19 | TRBJ2-3
CASSSNRDNRQNTEAFF | TGTGCCAGCAGCTCCAACCGGGATAACAGACAGAACACTGAAGCTTTCTTT | few | - | TRBV9 | 17 | TRBJ1-1